The 8 T cell receptor beta chains reported below all come from one sample, sequenced in a study of blood T cell repertoires in COVID-19. Profiled with immunoSEQ multiplex PCR; TCRdb holds only in-frame clones, not every one. The top ten hold about 2.3% of the sample, which has a few hundred thousand clones, about 87% seen once. Sequenced material: PBMCs or T cells enriched from blood (not recorded which). Receptors originate from a woman aged 40-49 years with acute COVID-19.

This clone has only one observation. The chain employs TRBV5-1 and TRBJ2-5, with 13 bases identical to TRBD2. CDR1 and CDR2 from the germline V gene are SGHRS and YFSETQ. CDR3 length: 17 residues. The J segment lost 2 bases and the V segment lost 4 bases, leaving 8 bases of the junction unmatched. CDR3 nucleotides: TGCGCCAGCAGCATACTAGCGGGGGGGCTGCGGCAAGAGACCCAGTACTTC. This gives the protein CASSILAGGLRQETQYF.

This sequence joins TRBV6-5 and TRBJ2-2; D is unresolved. Trimming removed 1 base at V and 4 bases at J, with 10 bases between. Per the germline V gene, CDR1 is MNHEY and CDR2 is SVGAGI. This CDR3 region has 15 residues. CDR3 protein: CASSYFASSTGELFF. For the CDR3, the DNA is TGTGCCAGCAGTTACTTCGCAAGTAGCACCGGGGAGCTGTTTTTT.

The sample holds one count of this clone. The chain employs TRBV7-9 and TRBJ1-4; perhaps TRBD1 as D (6 bases). V was clipped by 2 bases and J by 8 bases, with 12 bases between them. CDR1 and CDR2 from the germline V gene are SEHNR and FQNEAQ (reference sequence). The CDR3 consists of 14 residues. The CDR3 bases are TGTGCCAGCAGCTTACCACCCGGACAGGAAAAACTGTTTTTT. Amino acids: CASSLPPGQEKLFF.

In DNA, the CDR3 is TGTGCCAGCAGCTTACGGGGGGGTAGCTACGAGCAGTACTTC. It encodes CASSLRGGSYEQYF. V is TRBV3-1 (or the pseudogene TRBV3-2) and J is TRBJ2-7; 8 nucleotides align to TRBD2. Trimming cost V 5 bases and J 3 bases; bases outside gene matches: 6. This CDR3 is built from 14 residues. Germline CDR1 reads LGHDT; CDR2 reads YNNKEL (reference sequence).

This clone was seen a single time. V usage is TRBV9 and J usage is TRBJ2-6, with TRBD2 matching 11 bases. The germline V gene encodes CDR1 SGDLS and CDR2 YYNGEE. V trimming: 4 bases; J trimming: 0 bases; junction bases outside the gene matches: 3. The CDR3 sequence is 17 residues long. CDR3 DNA: TGTGCCAGCAGCCTGACTAGCGGGACCTCTGGGGCCAACGTCCTGACTTTC. Its translation is CASSLTSGTSGANVLTF.

V and J are TRBV7-8 and TRBJ1-1; 10 bases line up with TRBD1. Germline V gives CDR1 SGHVS, CDR2 FQNEAQ. This CDR3 spans 14 amino acids. The junction had 1 base not matched to a gene; V was cut back by 2 bases and J by 4 bases. In DNA, the CDR3 is TGTGCCAGCAGCTTACGACAGGGGGCCACTGAAGCTTTCTTT. As protein: CASSLRQGATEAFF.

The gene calls are TRBV7-2 and TRBJ1-2, with 9 bases that match TRBD1. This CDR3 is built from 16 residues. Losses at the gene ends were 4 bases for V and 4 bases for J; bases not matched to a gene: 10. In germline, CDR1 is SGHTA, CDR2 FQGNSA. DNA of the CDR3: TGTGCCAGCAGCTCCGTGACCGGGACAGGGTTCTATGGCTACACCTTC. The encoded protein is CASSSVTGTGFYGYTF.

The rearrangement uses TRBV4-1 and TRBJ2-1, with 15 bases that match TRBD2. CDR3 length equals 16 residues. Per germline, CDR1 MGHRA and CDR2 YSYEKL. After removal of 4 bases from V and 4 bases from J, the junction contained 2 bases not matched to a gene. The CDR3 reads CASSPGTSGGYNEQFF. In DNA, the CDR3 is TGCGCCAGCAGCCCGGGGACTAGCGGGGGGTACAATGAGCAGTTCTTC.